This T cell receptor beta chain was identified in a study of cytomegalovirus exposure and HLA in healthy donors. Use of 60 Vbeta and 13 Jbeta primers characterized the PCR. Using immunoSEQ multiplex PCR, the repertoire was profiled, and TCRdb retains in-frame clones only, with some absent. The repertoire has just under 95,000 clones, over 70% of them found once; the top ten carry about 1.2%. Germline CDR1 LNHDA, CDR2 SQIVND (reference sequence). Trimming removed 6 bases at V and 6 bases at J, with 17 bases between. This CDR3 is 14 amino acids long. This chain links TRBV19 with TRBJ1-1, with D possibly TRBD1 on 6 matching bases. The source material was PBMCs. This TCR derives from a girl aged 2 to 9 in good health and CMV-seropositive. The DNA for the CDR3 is TGTGCCAGTAGCCGGACAGCGGGAATACCTGAAGCTTTCTTT. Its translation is CASSRTAGIPEAFF.